This TCR beta chain stems from a study of siplizumab effects on memory and regulatory T cells. V was clipped by 6 bases and J by 8 bases; unmatched bases: 7. Germline loops: CDR1 MRHNA, CDR2 SNTAGT. The CDR3 sequence is 15 residues long. Clones were read by immunoSEQ multiplex PCR, and TCRdb kept only the in-frame ones, dropping some. The sample includes some 53,000 clones, roughly 97% of them seen just once. Source material: naive CD4+ T cells sorted from blood. J is TRBJ2-1 and V is TRBV6-4, with TRBD2 matching 13 bases. The receptor's source is a human donor in good health. CDR3 nucleotide sequence: TGTGCCAGCAGCCTGGGACTAGCGGGAACGGATGAGCAGTTCTTC. Its protein product is CASSLGLAGTDEQFF.